The clone carrying this TCR beta chain showed up just a few times. V lost 0 bases, J lost 6 bases, and 7 bases lay in between. The germline CDR1 and CDR2 sequences are SGDLS and YYNGEE. CDR3 size: 13 residues. The data stem from a study of T cells after yellow fever vaccination. TCRdb itself ran the 5' RACE reads through MiXCR, one entry per CDR3 protein. The profile shows a few hundred thousand distinct CDR3 sequences, 3% to 4.5% of them singletons. This specimen was PBMCs, taken 5 days after the yellow fever booster vaccination. This receptor was taken from a man aged 18 to 30 who received the YFV17D yellow fever vaccine. This rearrangement joins TRBV9 to TRBJ1-5; D remains unclear. The CDR3 sequence is CASSVDGSQPQHF. As DNA, the CDR3 is TGTGCCAGCAGCGTAGACGGATCTCAGCCCCAGCATTTT.